These 30 T cell receptor beta chains share one sample of origin, sequenced in a study of shared clonotypes between healthy human individuals. Profiling relied on immunoSEQ multiplex PCR, and the TCRdb table lists in-frame clones only, not all of them. Of 550,000 to 700,000 clones listed, approximately 73% are singletons. What was sequenced was memory CD4+ T cells sorted from blood. Specified subset: CD45RA-negative fraction. All receptors derive from a woman aged 25 to 39 in good health.

The chain combines TRBV28 with TRBJ1-2; D unresolved. The CDR3 is made up of 15 amino acids. CDR1 is MDHEN and CDR2 is SYDVKM in the germline V gene. V was clipped by 6 bases and J by 7 bases, with 21 bases between them. Written as DNA, the CDR3 is TGTGCCAGCAGCGCCAGTCGGGCCGGCCCTGCTGGCTACACCTTC. Protein: CASSASRAGPAGYTF.

V gene TRBV30 combines with J gene TRBJ1-1; 10 bases match TRBD1. Germline CDR1 is GTSNPN and CDR2 is SVGIG (reference sequence). V lost 4 bases and J lost 5; bases outside the gene matches: 10. The CDR3 contains 15 residues. The CDR3 spells CAWNRPGTGDTEAFF. The CDR3 DNA is TGTGCCTGGAACCGTCCTGGGACAGGGGATACTGAAGCTTTCTTT.

This chain connects TRBV4-1 to TRBJ2-7; TRBD1 agrees at 8 bases. Germline values: CDR1 MGHRA, CDR2 YSYEKL. The CDR3 extends over 14 amino acids. Losses at the gene ends were 4 bases for V and 4 bases for J; bases not matched to a gene: 6. CDR3 bases: TGCGCCAGCAGCCTCGGACAGGGAATGTACGAGCAGTACTTC. Translating it yields CASSLGQGMYEQYF.

This chain joins TRBV6-1 and TRBJ1-2; possibly TRBD1 for D (6 bases). The CDR3 is made up of 13 amino acids. Germline V CDR1 and CDR2: MNHNS, SASEGT. The germline V and J ends were trimmed by 3 bases and 7 bases, with 12 bases remaining between them. CDR3 coding DNA: TGTGCCAGCAGTGATTGGGGGGCTAGTGGCTACACCTTC. Translation: CASSDWGASGYTF.

This clone came up once. The gene calls are TRBV19 and TRBJ2-5; a weak D match, TRBD1 (5 bases). V lost 3 bases to trimming and J lost 4 bases, with 12 bases between them. CDR3 length: 14 residues. Per the germline V gene, CDR1 is LNHDA and CDR2 is SQIVND (reference sequence). The CDR3 loop is CASSITQGRETQYF. CDR3 nucleotides: TGTGCCAGTAGTATCACGCAGGGAAGAGAGACCCAGTACTTC.

As DNA, the CDR3 is TGTGCCAGCAGCTTAGTAAGTTTGGTACCAGAGACCCAGTACTTC. Translated: CASSLVSLVPETQYF. V and J are TRBV7-2 and TRBJ2-5; D unresolved. The ends were cut back, 1 base at V and 4 bases at J, with 13 bases in the middle. The CDR3 runs 15 residues. Per the germline V gene, CDR1 is SGHTA and CDR2 is FQGNSA. Together with reference TRBV7-2 and TRBJ2-5, the CDR3 gives the full variable domain: GAGVSQSPSNKVTEKGKDVELRCDPISGHTALYWYRQSLGQGLEFLIYFQGNSAPDKSGLPSDRFSAERTGGSVSTLTIQRTQQEDSAVYLCASSLVSLVPETQYFGPGTRLLVL.

This clone was found many times. The gene calls are TRBV5-1 and TRBJ2-1; 10 bases align to TRBD2. Germline V CDR1 and CDR2: SGHRS, YFSETQ. The V and J ends lost 2 bases and 10 bases, in that order; junction bases with no gene match: 9. This CDR3 has 15 amino acids. The CDR3 nucleotides are TGCGCCAGCAGCTTCCTCCTAGCGGGAGAAGGGGAGCAGTTCTTC. Translation: CASSFLLAGEGEQFF.

The rearrangement joins TRBV5-1 to TRBJ2-1; 9 bases map to TRBD2. CDR3 length: 19 residues. V lost 0 bases and J lost 9; bases outside the gene matches: 19. Germline V CDR1 and CDR2: SGHRS, YFSETQ. The CDR3, as DNA: TGCGCCAGCAGCTTGGCCCTAGCGGGAACCATTATGGGCAAGGGTGAGCAGTTCTTC. Its protein product is CASSLALAGTIMGKGEQFF.

This chain joins TRBV2 and TRBJ1-1, with D hard to call. The CDR3 loop spans 12 amino acids. Germline CDR1 reads SNHLY; CDR2 reads FYNNEI. Trimming removed 6 bases at V and 1 base at J, with 6 bases between. The CDR3 sequence is CASRAGNTEAFF. The CDR3 DNA sequence: TGTGCCAGCAGAGCGGGGAACACTGAAGCTTTCTTT.

This chain joins TRBV11-3 and TRBJ2-7; perhaps D is TRBD1 or TRBD2 (6 bases each). The germline V and J ends were trimmed by 5 bases and 7 bases, with 18 bases remaining between them. Germline-derived CDR1 and CDR2 are SGHNT and YENEEA. The CDR3 has 14 amino acids. The CDR3 spells CASSTDGGHGEQYF. CDR3 DNA sequence: TGTGCCAGCAGCACAGACGGGGGCCATGGGGAGCAGTACTTC.

The J gene is TRBJ2-1, the V gene TRBV4-1, with 9 bases fitting TRBD2. V lost 9 bases to trimming and J lost 14 bases; unmatched junction nucleotides: 20. Germline V gene data show CDR1 as MGHRA and CDR2 as YSYEKL. This CDR3 has 15 amino acids. The CDR3 protein is CASSTGQRGDVTKFF. The DNA for the CDR3 is TGCGCCAGTTCTACGGGGCAGCGGGGGGACGTGACAAAGTTCTTC.

In its sample, this clone was seen a few times. The V gene is TRBV18, the J gene TRBJ1-3, with no clear D. The CDR3 covers 14 residues. V was pared by 1 base and J by 0 bases, with 4 bases between. Germline loops: CDR1 KGHSH, CDR2 LQKENI. CDR3 sequence reads: CASSPQNSGNTIYF. The CDR3 region has the DNA TGTGCCAGCTCACCACAGAACTCTGGAAACACCATATATTTT.

The rearrangement links TRBV7-2 to TRBJ2-1; D gene uncertain. CDR1 is SGHTA and CDR2 is FQGNSA in the germline V gene. CDR3 size: 17 residues. V lost 1 base to trimming and J lost 2 bases, with 15 bases between them. The CDR3, as DNA: TGTGCCAGCAGCTTAGTTCCCGGCGGACGTCCCTACAATGAGCAGTTCTTC. It yields the protein CASSLVPGGRPYNEQFF.

This rearrangement joins TRBV28 to TRBJ1-3, with D perhaps TRBD1 (5 bases). This CDR3 contains 15 residues. Trimming cost V 7 bases and J 2 bases, with 15 bases left between them. Germline V lookup: CDR1 MDHEN, CDR2 SYDVKM. CDR3 in DNA: TGTGCCAGCAACCGGGGAGGGGCAGCTGGAAACACCATATATTTT. Protein product: CASNRGGAAGNTIYF.

The chain couples TRBV13 to TRBJ2-7, with TRBD2 matching 8 bases. Germline trimming cut 2 bases from V and 3 bases from J; bases unmatched to any gene: 3. Germline CDR1 is PRHDT and CDR2 is FYEKMQ (reference sequence). This CDR3 is 14 amino acids long. CDR3 sequence reads: CASSLYGRVYEQYF. The CDR3 DNA reads TGTGCCAGCAGCTTATACGGGAGGGTCTACGAGCAGTACTTC.

V usage is TRBV11-3 and J usage is TRBJ2-3; tentative D call: TRBD1 (5 bases). The CDR3 has 14 residues. V shed 1 base and J shed 2 bases, with 7 bases lying between them. CDR1 SGHNT and CDR2 YENEEA come from the germline V gene. CDR3 sequence (DNA): TGTGCCAGCAGCTTAGGACAGTCCACAGATACGCAGTATTTT. This sequence encodes CASSLGQSTDTQYF.

This clone was seen a few times. The chain joins TRBV7-9 to TRBJ2-2; D is uncertain. Germline V CDR1 and CDR2: SEHNR, FQNEAQ (reference sequence). The CDR3 runs to 15 residues. V dropped 6 bases and J dropped 3 bases, with 14 bases sitting between them. CDR3 DNA: TGTGCCAGCAGGCGTATTATGGGATACACCGGGGAGCTGTTTTTT. Translation gives CASRRIMGYTGELFF. Drawing the rest from reference TRBV7-9 and TRBJ2-2, the complete variable domain is DTGVSQNPRHKITKRGQNVTFRCDPISEHNRLYWYRQTLGQGPEFLTYFQNEAQLEKSRLLSDRFSAERPKGSFSTLEIQRTEQGDSAMYLCASRRIMGYTGELFFGEGSRLTVL.

The V gene is TRBV2, the J gene TRBJ2-3, with 11 bases that match TRBD2. The J segment lost 14 bases and the V segment lost 0 bases, leaving 7 bases of the junction unmatched. In germline, CDR1 is SNHLY, CDR2 FYNNEI. The CDR3 spans 14 residues. For the CDR3, the DNA is TGTGCCAGCAGTGAAGCATTTAGCGGGAGGGCCCTGTATTTT. Amino acid sequence: CASSEAFSGRALYF.

The chain recombines TRBV25-1 with TRBJ2-5, with D hard to call. The length of the CDR3 is 15 residues. The ends were cut back, 2 bases at V and 7 bases at J, with 17 bases in the middle. Germline V lookup: CDR1 MGHDK, CDR2 SYGVNS. CDR3 DNA sequence: TGTGCCAGCAGTGAAAGGTCAGGTCGCCCCGGGACCCAGTACTTC. It encodes CASSERSGRPGTQYF.

The chain uses TRBV30 and TRBJ1-1, with D unclear. The ends were cut back, 3 bases at V and 1 base at J, with 6 bases in the middle. This CDR3 has 12 residues. CDR1 is GTSNPN, CDR2 SVGIG, per germline (reference sequence). CDR3 loop: CAWRATNTEAFF. The CDR3 DNA sequence: TGTGCCTGGAGGGCAACGAACACTGAAGCTTTCTTT.

The gene calls are TRBV7-3 and TRBJ2-3; 7 bases line up with TRBD2. From germline, CDR1 is SGHTA and CDR2 FQGTGA. V gave up 2 bases and J gave up 4 bases; unmatched junction bases: 6. The CDR3 runs 15 residues. CDR3 loop: CASSLAGAPSDTQYF. DNA for the CDR3: TGTGCCAGCAGCTTAGCGGGAGCCCCCTCAGATACGCAGTATTTT. The entire variable domain, with the rest obtained from reference TRBV7-3 and TRBJ2-3, is as follows: GAGVSQTPSNKVTEKGKYVELRCDPISGHTALYWYRQSLGQGPEFLIYFQGTGAADDSGLPNDRFFAVRPEGSVSTLKIQRTERGDSAVYLCASSLAGAPSDTQYFGPGTRLTVL.

J is TRBJ2-2 and V is TRBV28, with 7 bases that match TRBD1. The CDR3 has 15 amino acids. The germline gives CDR1 MDHEN, CDR2 SYDVKM. J gave up 7 bases and V 2 bases, and 7 bases lay outside the gene matches. The CDR3 region has the DNA TGTGCCAGCAGTTTAGGGACAGAGAATGGCGGGGAGCTGTTTTTT. Residues: CASSLGTENGGELFF.

V and J are TRBV21-1 and TRBJ1-1; TRBD1 was called by the table and not checked on the DNA. TRBV21-1 has pseudogene status. CDR3 length: 14 amino acids. Written as DNA, the CDR3 is TGTGCCAGCAGCTTTGGCAGGCCGAACACTGAAGCTTTCTTT. It specifies CASSFGRPNTEAFF.

The gene calls are TRBV25-1 and TRBJ1-5; D is possibly TRBD1 (5 bases). The CDR3 runs to 14 residues. V lost 4 bases, J lost 7 bases, and 14 bases lay in between. Germline CDR1 MGHDK, CDR2 SYGVNS. The CDR3 loop reads CASSARGLRQPQHF. The CDR3 nucleotides are TGTGCCAGCAGTGCAAGGGGATTGAGACAGCCCCAGCATTTT.

This clone was detected only once. This CDR3 is also generated by other DNA sequences in the sample. This chain connects TRBV18 to TRBJ2-7; D is ambiguous. CDR1 KGHSH and CDR2 LQKENI come from the germline V gene. This CDR3 spans 12 amino acids. V was shortened by 3 bases and J by 3 bases, with 6 bases between the two germline ends. The CDR3 is CASSPTGYEQYF. The DNA of the CDR3 is TGTGCCAGCTCACCCACGGGCTACGAGCAGTACTTC.

The chain links TRBV27 to TRBJ2-7, with D maybe TRBD1 (6 bases). CDR1 and CDR2 (germline): MNHEY, SMNVEV (reference sequence). The CDR3 consists of 14 residues. The V end was cut by 5 bases, the J end by 2 bases, with 13 bases between. The CDR3 DNA follows: TGTGCCAGCAGTCCATGGGGGCCCGCCTACGAGCAGTACTTC. As protein: CASSPWGPAYEQYF.

This chain joins TRBV4-2 and TRBJ2-7; 10 bases are a match to TRBD1. The CDR3 sequence is 14 residues long. Germline values: CDR1 LGHNA, CDR2 YNFKEQ. V gave up 1 base and J gave up 7 bases; unmatched junction bases: 4. The DNA of the CDR3 is TGTGCCAGCAGCCAAGCTGACAGGGGGCTTGAGCAGTACTTC. It specifies CASSQADRGLEQYF.

A single count supports this clone. CDR3 coding DNA: TGCGCCAGCAGCCGGGGACTAGCGGGAGTTCCCTACGAGCAGTACTTC. This codes for CASSRGLAGVPYEQYF. This chain connects TRBV5-1 to TRBJ2-7, with 14 nucleotides matching TRBD2. Germline CDR1 and CDR2: SGHRS and YFSETQ. The V segment lost 4 bases and the J segment 2 bases; nucleotides outside the gene matches: 5. The CDR3 is 16 amino acids.

This clone has only a few counts. This sequence joins TRBV6-5 and TRBJ2-3; tentative D call: TRBD2 (5 bases). The germline V and J ends were trimmed by 0 bases and 1 base, with 11 bases remaining between them. Per the germline V gene, CDR1 is MNHEY and CDR2 is SVGAGI. This CDR3 is 16 amino acids long. CDR3 in DNA: TGTGCCAGCAGTTACTCGTACATGAGGGGCACAGATACGCAGTATTTT. Protein sequence: CASSYSYMRGTDTQYF.

The genes are TRBV7-9 and TRBJ1-1; 7 bases fit TRBD1. Germline V gene sequence: CDR1 SEHNR, CDR2 FQNEAQ (reference sequence). V dropped 5 bases and J dropped 6; count of bases not matched to a gene: 12. The CDR3 totals 15 residues. CDR3 DNA sequence: TGTGCCAGCAGCCAGGGGGGGGCTGGCGACCCTGAAGCTTTCTTT. Amino acid sequence: CASSQGGAGDPEAFF. Filled out from reference TRBV7-9 and TRBJ1-1, the complete variable domain reads DTGVSQNPRHKITKRGQNVTFRCDPISEHNRLYWYRQTLGQGPEFLTYFQNEAQLEKSRLLSDRFSAERPKGSFSTLEIQRTEQGDSAMYLCASSQGGAGDPEAFFGQGTRLTVV.